This T cell receptor (beta chain) was sequenced in a study of cytomegalovirus exposure and HLA in healthy donors. Study overall: From HLA-typed donors, an early data release held tens of millions of unique TCRs. Whole-study results and caveats: It emerged from a later analysis that several of the most significant clusters appeared to be linked to common viral pathogens.

V lost 6 bases to trimming and J lost 4 bases; unmatched junction nucleotides: 11. Germline CDR1 is SNHLY and CDR2 is FYNNEI. This CDR3 is built from 17 residues. To note about this clone: The antigen is not known.

Healthy bone marrow donors supplied every sample. PCR was performed using 60 Vbeta and 13 Jbeta primers. Sequenced by immunoSEQ multiplex PCR; TCRdb stores in-frame clones only, minus some. Among tens of thousands of clones, about 77% were seen once, and the ten largest hold 9.7%. V gene TRBV2 combines with J gene TRBJ2-3; 12 bases are a match to TRBD2. The origin of this receptor is a man aged 35 to 55 in good health and CMV-seronegative. The sequencing sample was made of PBMCs. The DNA for the CDR3 is TGTGCCAGCAGGAGAAGCCTAGCGGGGGGGCCGGCAGATACGCAGTATTTT. The encoded protein is CASRRSLAGGPADTQYF.